A few counts support the clone carrying this T cell receptor beta chain. Antigen specificity is unknown. The data stem from a study of identical twins. General study results and limits: High-abundance cord blood beta clonotypes had fewer insertions; memory repertoires showed none. Out-of-frame alpha sequences shared between twins exhibited an excess of low generation probability. Invariant MAIT and iNKT cells are populations that could partly confound zero-insertion analyses.

The CDR3 covers 11 residues. V shed 9 bases and J shed 6 bases, with 11 bases lying between them. From germline, CDR1 is SNHLY and CDR2 FYNNEI. After template switching added a universal primer site, the resulting cDNA carried unique molecular identifiers. Each CDR3 protein is one row after TCRdb ran MiXCR on the 5' RACE reads. The sample lists about 550,000 distinct CDR3 sequences; about a fifth were seen once. The same specimen was also included in a second study, on yellow fever vaccine responses in identical twins.

This TCR was recovered from a woman aged 18-29 years in good health. The chain links TRBV2 to TRBJ2-5; D is possibly TRBD2 (7 bases). Material for sequencing was CD4+ T cells sorted from blood. This CDR3 reads CARGRGKTQYF. CDR3 DNA: TGTGCCAGGGGGAGGGGGAAGACCCAGTACTTC. Using reference TRBV2 and TRBJ2-5 for the parts outside the CDR3, the full variable domain is EPEVTQTPSHQVTQMGQEVILRCVPISNHLYFYWYRQILGQKVEFLVSFYNNEISEKSEIFDDQFSVERPDGSNFTLKIRSTKLEDSAMYFCARGRGKTQYFGPGTRLLVL.